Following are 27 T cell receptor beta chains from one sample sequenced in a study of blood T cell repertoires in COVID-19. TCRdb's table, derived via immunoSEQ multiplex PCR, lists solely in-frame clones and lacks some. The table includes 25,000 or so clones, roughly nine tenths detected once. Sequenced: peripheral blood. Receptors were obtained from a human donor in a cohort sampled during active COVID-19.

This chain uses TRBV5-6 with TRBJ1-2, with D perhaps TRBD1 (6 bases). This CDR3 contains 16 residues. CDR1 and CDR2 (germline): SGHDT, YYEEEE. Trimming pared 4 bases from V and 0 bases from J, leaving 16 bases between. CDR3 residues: CASSRTAGLANYGYTF. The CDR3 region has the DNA TGTGCCAGCAGCCGGACAGCCGGATTAGCTAACTATGGCTACACCTTC.

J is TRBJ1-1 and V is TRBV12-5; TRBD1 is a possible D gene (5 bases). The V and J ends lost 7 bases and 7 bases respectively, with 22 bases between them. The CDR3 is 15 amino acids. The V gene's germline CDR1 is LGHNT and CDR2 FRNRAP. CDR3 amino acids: CASVPDSFQSVEAFF. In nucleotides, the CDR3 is TGTGCTAGTGTTCCCGACAGTTTTCAGTCTGTTGAAGCTTTCTTT.

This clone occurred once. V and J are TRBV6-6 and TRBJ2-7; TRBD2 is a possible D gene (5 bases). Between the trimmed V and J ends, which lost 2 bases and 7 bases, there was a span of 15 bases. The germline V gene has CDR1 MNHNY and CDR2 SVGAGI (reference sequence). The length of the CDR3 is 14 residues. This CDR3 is CASSYEGTLGEQYF. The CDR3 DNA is TGTGCCAGCAGTTACGAGGGAACTTTAGGGGAGCAGTACTTC.

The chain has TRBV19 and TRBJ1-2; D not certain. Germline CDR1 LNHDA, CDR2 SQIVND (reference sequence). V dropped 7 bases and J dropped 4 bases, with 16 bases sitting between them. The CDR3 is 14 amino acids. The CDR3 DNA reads TGTGCCAGTAAACCCGCAGAGGCTTTCTATGGCTACACCTTC. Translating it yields CASKPAEAFYGYTF.

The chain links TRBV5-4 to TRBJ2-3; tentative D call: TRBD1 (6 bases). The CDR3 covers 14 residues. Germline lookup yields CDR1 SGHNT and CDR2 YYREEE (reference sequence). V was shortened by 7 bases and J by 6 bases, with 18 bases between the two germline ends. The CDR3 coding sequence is TGTGCCAGCCAAACAGGGTACGCTAGGGATACGCAGTATTTT. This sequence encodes CASQTGYARDTQYF. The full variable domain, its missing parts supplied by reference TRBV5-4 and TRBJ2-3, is ETGVTQSPTHLIKTRGQQVTLRCSSQSGHNTVSWYQQALGQGPQFIFQYYREEENGRGNFPPRFSGLQFPNYSSELNVNALELDDSALYLCASQTGYARDTQYFGPGTRLTVL.

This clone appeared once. The CDR3: CASSLGLAGANTGELFF. Written as DNA, the CDR3 is TGTGCCAGCAGCCTGGGACTAGCGGGGGCCAACACCGGGGAGCTGTTTTTT. The chain is built from TRBV3-1 (or the pseudogene TRBV3-2) and TRBJ2-2; TRBD2 matches at 14 bases. V shed 4 bases and J 2 bases; nucleotides not matched to a gene: 3. Germline V gives CDR1 LGHDT, CDR2 YNNKEL (reference sequence). CDR3 length equals 17 residues.

The CDR3 is CASSFGTSGRPHYEQYF. CDR3 nucleotides: TGTGCCAGCAGCTTCGGGACTAGCGGGAGACCCCACTACGAGCAGTACTTC. The V call is TRBV7-8, the J call TRBJ2-7, with TRBD2 matching over 14 bases. The CDR3 spans 17 residues. V shed 3 bases and J 3 bases; nucleotides not matched to a gene: 7. Germline V gene sequence: CDR1 SGHVS, CDR2 FQNEAQ.

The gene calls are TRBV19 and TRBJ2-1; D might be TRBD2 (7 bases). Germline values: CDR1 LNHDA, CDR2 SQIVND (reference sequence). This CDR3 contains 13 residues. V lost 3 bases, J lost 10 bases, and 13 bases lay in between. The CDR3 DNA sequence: TGTGCCAGTAGTATTTGGGGGGGCGAGGAGCAGTTCTTC. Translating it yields CASSIWGGEEQFF.

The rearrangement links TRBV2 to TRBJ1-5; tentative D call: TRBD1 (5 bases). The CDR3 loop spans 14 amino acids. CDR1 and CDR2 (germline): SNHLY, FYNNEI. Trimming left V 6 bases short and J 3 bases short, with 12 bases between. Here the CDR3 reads CASSPRQPNQPQHF. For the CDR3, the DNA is TGTGCCAGCAGCCCCCGACAGCCCAATCAGCCCCAGCATTTT.

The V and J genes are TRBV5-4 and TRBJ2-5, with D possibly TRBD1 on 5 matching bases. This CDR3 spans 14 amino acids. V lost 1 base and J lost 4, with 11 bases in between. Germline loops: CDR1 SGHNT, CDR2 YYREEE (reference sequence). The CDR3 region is CASSLQGSVETQYF. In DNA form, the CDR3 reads TGTGCCAGCAGCTTGCAGGGTTCGGTAGAGACCCAGTACTTC.

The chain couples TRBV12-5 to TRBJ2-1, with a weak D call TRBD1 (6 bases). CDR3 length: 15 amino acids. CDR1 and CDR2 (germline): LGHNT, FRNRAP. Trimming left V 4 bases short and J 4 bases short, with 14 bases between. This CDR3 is CASGSQGFQYNEQFF. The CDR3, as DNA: TGTGCTAGTGGTTCACAGGGATTTCAGTACAATGAGCAGTTCTTC.

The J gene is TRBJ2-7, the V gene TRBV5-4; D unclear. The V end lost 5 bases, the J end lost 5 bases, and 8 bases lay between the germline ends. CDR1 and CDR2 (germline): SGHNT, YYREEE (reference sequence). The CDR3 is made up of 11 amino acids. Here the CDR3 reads CASSFSNEQYF. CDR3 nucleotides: TGTGCCAGCAGTTTTAGTAACGAGCAGTACTTC.

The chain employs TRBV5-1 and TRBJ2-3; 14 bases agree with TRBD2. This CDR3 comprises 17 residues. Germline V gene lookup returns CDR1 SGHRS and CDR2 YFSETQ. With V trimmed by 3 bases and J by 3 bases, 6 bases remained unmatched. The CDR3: CASSSGLAGGLTDTQYF. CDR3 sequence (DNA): TGCGCCAGCAGCTCCGGACTAGCGGGGGGCCTGACAGATACGCAGTATTTT.

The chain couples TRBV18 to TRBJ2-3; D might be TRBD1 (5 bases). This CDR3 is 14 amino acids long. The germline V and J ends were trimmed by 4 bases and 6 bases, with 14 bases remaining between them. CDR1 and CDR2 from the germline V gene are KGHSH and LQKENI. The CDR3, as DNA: TGTGCCAGCTCACTCTGGACACCATCTGATACGCAGTATTTT. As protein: CASSLWTPSDTQYF.

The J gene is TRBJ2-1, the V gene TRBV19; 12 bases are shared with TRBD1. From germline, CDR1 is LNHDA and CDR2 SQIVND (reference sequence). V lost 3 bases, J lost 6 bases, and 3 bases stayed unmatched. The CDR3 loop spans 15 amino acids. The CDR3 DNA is TGTGCCAGTAGTATGGGACAGGGGGCGATCAATGAGCAGTTCTTC. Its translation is CASSMGQGAINEQFF. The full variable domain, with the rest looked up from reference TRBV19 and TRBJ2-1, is DGGITQSPKYLFRKEGQNVTLSCEQNLNHDAMYWYRQDPGQGLRLIYYSQIVNDFQKGDIAEGYSVSREKKESFPLTVTSAQKNPTAFYLCASSMGQGAINEQFFGPGTRLTVL.

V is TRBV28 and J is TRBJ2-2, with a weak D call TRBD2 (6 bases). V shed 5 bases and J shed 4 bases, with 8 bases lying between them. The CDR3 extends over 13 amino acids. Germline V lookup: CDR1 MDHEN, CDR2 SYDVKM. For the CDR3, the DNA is TGTGCCAGCAGTCGGGACTTCACCGGGGAGCTGTTTTTT. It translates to CASSRDFTGELFF.

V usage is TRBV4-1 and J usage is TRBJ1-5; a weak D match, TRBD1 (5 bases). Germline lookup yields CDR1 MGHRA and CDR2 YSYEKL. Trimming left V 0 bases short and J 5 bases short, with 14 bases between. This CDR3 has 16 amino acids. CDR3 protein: CASSQEWSRDYQPQHF. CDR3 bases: TGCGCCAGCAGCCAAGAATGGTCCAGGGACTATCAGCCCCAGCATTTT.

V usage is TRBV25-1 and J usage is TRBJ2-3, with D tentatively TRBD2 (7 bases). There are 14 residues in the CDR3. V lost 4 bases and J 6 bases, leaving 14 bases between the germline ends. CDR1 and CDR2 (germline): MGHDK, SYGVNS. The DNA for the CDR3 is TGTGCCAGCAGTGGACCGGGGGGCTTGGATACGCAGTATTTT. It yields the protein CASSGPGGLDTQYF.

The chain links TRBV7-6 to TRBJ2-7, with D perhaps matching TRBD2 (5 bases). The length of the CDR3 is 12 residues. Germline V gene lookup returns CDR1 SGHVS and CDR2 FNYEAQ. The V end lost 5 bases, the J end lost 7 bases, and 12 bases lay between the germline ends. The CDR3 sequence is CASSNAEGEQYF. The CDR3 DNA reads TGTGCCAGCAGCAACGCTGAGGGAGAGCAGTACTTC.

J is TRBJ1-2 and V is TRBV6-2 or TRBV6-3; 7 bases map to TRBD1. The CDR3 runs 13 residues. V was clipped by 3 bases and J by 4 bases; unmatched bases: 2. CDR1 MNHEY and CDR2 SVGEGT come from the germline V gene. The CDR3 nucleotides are TGTGCCAGCAGTTATCCAGGGGGCTATGGCTACACCTTC. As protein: CASSYPGGYGYTF.

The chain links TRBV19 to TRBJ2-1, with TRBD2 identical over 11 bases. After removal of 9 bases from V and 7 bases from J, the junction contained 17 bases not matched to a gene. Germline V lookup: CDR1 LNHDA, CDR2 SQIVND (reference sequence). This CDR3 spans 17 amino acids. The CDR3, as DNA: TGTGCCAGCCAAAACCAGTATAGCGGGAGGGCCCGGAATGAGCAGTTCTTC. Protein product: CASQNQYSGRARNEQFF. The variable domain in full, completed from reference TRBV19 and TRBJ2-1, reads DGGITQSPKYLFRKEGQNVTLSCEQNLNHDAMYWYRQDPGQGLRLIYYSQIVNDFQKGDIAEGYSVSREKKESFPLTVTSAQKNPTAFYLCASQNQYSGRARNEQFFGPGTRLTVL.

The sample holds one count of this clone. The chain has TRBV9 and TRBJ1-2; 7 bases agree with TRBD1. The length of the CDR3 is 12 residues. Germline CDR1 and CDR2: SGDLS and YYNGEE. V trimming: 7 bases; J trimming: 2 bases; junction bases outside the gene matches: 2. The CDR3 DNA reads TGTGCCAGCGGGGGACAGAACTATGGCTACACCTTC. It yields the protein CASGGQNYGYTF.

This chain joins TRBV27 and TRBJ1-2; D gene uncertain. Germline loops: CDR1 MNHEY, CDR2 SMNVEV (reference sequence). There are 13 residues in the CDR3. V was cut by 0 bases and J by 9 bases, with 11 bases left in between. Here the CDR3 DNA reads TGTGCCAGCAGTTTATCGGGGTCGGGGAGCTACACCTTC. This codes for CASSLSGSGSYTF.

The CDR3 loop reads CATSGTGAGSNQPQHF. The CDR3 DNA is TGTGCCACCAGTGGTACAGGGGCGGGGAGCAATCAGCCCCAGCATTTT. The V gene is TRBV24-1, the J gene TRBJ1-5; 7 bases are a match to TRBD1. J lost 1 base, V lost 5 bases, and 7 bases had no gene match. This CDR3 is 16 amino acids long. Germline-derived CDR1 and CDR2 are KGHDR and SFDVKD.

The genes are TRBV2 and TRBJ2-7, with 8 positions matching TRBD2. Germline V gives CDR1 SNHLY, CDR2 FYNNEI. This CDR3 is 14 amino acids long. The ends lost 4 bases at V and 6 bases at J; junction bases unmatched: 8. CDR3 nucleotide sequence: TGTGCCAGCAGTGTATCGGGAGGGTTCGGCGAGCAGTACTTC. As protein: CASSVSGGFGEQYF.

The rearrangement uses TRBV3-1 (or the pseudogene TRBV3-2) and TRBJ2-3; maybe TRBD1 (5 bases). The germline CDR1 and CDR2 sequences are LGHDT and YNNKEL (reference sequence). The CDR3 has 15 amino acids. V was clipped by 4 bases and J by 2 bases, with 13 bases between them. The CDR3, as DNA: TGTGCCAGCAGCCCCTTGGGGCGCACCACAGATACGCAGTATTTT. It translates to CASSPLGRTTDTQYF.

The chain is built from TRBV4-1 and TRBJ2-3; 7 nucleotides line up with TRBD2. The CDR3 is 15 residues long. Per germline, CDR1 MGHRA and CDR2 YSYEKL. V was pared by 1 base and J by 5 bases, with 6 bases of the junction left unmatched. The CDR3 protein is CASSQAEWGGDTQYF. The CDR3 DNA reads TGCGCCAGCAGCCAAGCCGAGTGGGGGGGAGATACGCAGTATTTT.